A selection of T cell receptor beta chains follows, all from one sample in a study of shared clonotypes between healthy human individuals. Sequencing used immunoSEQ multiplex PCR; TCRdb keeps in-frame clones, though not all of them. The sample contains about 1.1 million clones, approximately 80% of which appear only once. Sample: memory CD4+ T cells from PBMCs. These receptors originate from a man aged 18 to 30 in good health. Some clones in this sample may be carry-over from other donors' samples. Both conserved end residues are trimmed from each CDR3. Fields, in order: D gene, J gene, V gene, CDR3 protein. The D gene is left open where the match is weak.

>TRBD1|TRBJ1-1|TRBV2
ASRGNRGRTEAF
>.|TRBJ1-2|TRBV5-8
ASSLSHRMNYGYT
>TRBD1|TRBJ2-7|TRBV28
ASTLGGTGDHEQY
>.|TRBJ2-7|TRBV15
ATSRDRTASSYEQY
>.|TRBJ2-2|TRBV6-5
ASSGGWLGAGELF
>.|TRBJ1-4|TRBV25-1
ASSDRGAGEKLF
>TRBD1|TRBJ1-4|TRBV5-1
ASSPWTGSEKLF
>.|TRBJ1-1|TRBV9
ASSVDPNPHTEAF
>.|TRBJ2-7|TRBV4-2
ASSQNPGPYYEQY
>TRBD1|TRBJ1-1|TRBV19
ASTRQGTMNTEAF
>.|TRBJ2-7|TRBV20-1
SARPDTEQY
>.|TRBJ1-5|TRBV2
ASSRQTSNQPQH
>.|TRBJ2-7|TRBV28
ASSDTSPYEQY
>.|TRBJ2-1|TRBV11-2
ASGLESRNEQF
>.|TRBJ1-5|TRBV10-3
ATKLRGDSNQPQH
>TRBD1|TRBJ1-2|TRBV5-1
ASSLDSGGRYGYT
>TRBD2|TRBJ2-1|TRBV7-8
ASSGHSGRVPNEQF
>TRBD1|TRBJ2-7|TRBV6-5
ASSLRDSPYEQY
>.|TRBJ1-4|TRBV21-1
ATSGGSNEKLF
>TRBD1|TRBJ2-3|TRBV7-9
ASSWTGPEDTQY
>.|TRBJ2-3|TRBV15
ATSTLDADTQY
>.|TRBJ1-2|TRBV28
ASSGVASNYGYT
>TRBD2|TRBJ2-1|TRBV28
ASSLSAGVEQF
>.|TRBJ1-4|TRBV28
ASSPSPPGKLF
>TRBD1|TRBJ1-1|TRBV7-2
ASSLRDRRAEAF
>TRBD1|TRBJ2-5|TRBV29-1
SVGQGGRGTQY
>.|TRBJ2-2|TRBV7-2
ASSASTLSGELF
>.|TRBJ2-7|TRBV5-1
ASSLPSEQAISYEQY
>TRBD2|TRBJ2-2|TRBV4-1
ASSRTSVNTGELF
>.|TRBJ1-5|TRBV9
ASSATGYSNQPQH
>TRBD1|TRBJ1-5|TRBV7-8
ASSKQGPTVNQPQH
>TRBD1|TRBJ2-7|TRBV7-6
ASSVGQGSYEQY
>.|TRBJ1-1|TRBV7-2
ASSLRMNTEAF
>.|TRBJ2-3|TRBV7-3
ASSPGTGTDTQY
>.|TRBJ1-5|TRBV5-8
ASSLGTASHQPQH
>.|TRBJ2-7|TRBV2
ASSEFTGLAGYEQY
>.|TRBJ2-1|TRBV18
ASSPSQGNFHEQF
>.|TRBJ2-2|TRBV27
ASSLWQGTGELF
>.|TRBJ2-2|TRBV7-8
ASSTDRWAGELF
>.|TRBJ1-1|TRBV19
ARKNGRGSGKTNTEAF
>TRBD1|TRBJ1-5|TRBV15
ATSRGFQDRDLRPQH
>.|TRBJ2-4|TRBV2
ASSAEGRAKNIQY
>.|TRBJ1-1|TRBV25-1
ASSDQERGMGTEAF
>.|TRBJ1-5|TRBV7-8
ASSLAGGQPQH
>.|TRBJ1-2|TRBV6-5
ASSYSRGSGYT